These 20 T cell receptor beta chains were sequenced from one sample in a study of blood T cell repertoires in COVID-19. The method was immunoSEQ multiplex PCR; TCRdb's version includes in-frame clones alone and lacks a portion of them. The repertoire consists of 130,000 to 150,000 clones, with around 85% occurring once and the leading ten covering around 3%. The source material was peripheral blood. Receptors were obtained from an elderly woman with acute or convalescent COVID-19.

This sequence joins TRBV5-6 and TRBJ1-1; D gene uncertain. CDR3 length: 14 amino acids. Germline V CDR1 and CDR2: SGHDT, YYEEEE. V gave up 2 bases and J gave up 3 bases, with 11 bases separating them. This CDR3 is CASSLLTSYTEAFF. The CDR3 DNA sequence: TGTGCCAGCAGCTTACTCACCTCATACACTGAAGCTTTCTTT.

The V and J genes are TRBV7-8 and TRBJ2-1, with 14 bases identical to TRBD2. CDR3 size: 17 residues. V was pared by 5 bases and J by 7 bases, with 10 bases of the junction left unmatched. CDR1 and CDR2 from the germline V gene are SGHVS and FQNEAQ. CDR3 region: CASSPGLAGGLINEQFF. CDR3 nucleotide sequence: TGTGCCAGCAGCCCCGGACTAGCGGGGGGCCTGATAAATGAGCAGTTCTTC.

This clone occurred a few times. CDR3 in DNA: TGTGCCTGGAGTGACCCACCGACGTTGATCGAGAGGGGCTACACCTTC. Translated: CAWSDPPTLIERGYTF. The chain has TRBV30 and TRBJ1-2; D is undetermined. CDR3 length: 16 residues. Between the trimmed V and J ends, which lost 1 base and 8 bases, there was a span of 23 bases. The germline V gene encodes CDR1 GTSNPN and CDR2 SVGIG (reference sequence).

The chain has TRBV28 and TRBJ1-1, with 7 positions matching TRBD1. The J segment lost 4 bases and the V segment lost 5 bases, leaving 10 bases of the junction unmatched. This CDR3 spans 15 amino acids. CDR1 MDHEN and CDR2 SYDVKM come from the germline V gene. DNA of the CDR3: TGTGCCAGCAGTCCGTTACAGGGGTTGGGCACTGAAGCTTTCTTT. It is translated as CASSPLQGLGTEAFF.

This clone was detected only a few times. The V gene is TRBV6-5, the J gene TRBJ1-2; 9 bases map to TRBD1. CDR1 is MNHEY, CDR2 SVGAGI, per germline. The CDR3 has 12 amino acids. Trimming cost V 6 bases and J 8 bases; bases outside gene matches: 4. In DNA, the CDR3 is TGTGCCAGCAGACAGGGGGCAATCGGCTACACCTTC. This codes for CASRQGAIGYTF.

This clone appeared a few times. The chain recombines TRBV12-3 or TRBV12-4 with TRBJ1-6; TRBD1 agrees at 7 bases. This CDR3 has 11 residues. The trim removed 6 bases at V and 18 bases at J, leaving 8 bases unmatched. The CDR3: CASSSGQAPHF. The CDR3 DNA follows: TGTGCCAGCAGCTCCGGACAGGCCCCCCACTTT.

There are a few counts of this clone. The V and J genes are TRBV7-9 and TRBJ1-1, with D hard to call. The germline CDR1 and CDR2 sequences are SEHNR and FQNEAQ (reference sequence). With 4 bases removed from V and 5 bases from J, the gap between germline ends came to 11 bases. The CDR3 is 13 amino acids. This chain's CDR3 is CASSSNGLTEAFF. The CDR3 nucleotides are TGTGCCAGCAGCTCGAATGGACTGACTGAAGCTTTCTTT.

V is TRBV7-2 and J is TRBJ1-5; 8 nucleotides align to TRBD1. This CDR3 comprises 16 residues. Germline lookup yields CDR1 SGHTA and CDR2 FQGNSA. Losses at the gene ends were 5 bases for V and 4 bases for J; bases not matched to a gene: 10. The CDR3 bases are TGTGCCAGCAGCATTGCCGGGACAGGACCAAATCAGCCCCAGCATTTT. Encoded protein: CASSIAGTGPNQPQHF.

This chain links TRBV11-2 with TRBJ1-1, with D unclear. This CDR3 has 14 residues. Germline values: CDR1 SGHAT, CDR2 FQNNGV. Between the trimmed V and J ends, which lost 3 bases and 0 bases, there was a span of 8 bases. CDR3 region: CASSFEALNTEAFF. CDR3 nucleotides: TGTGCCAGCAGCTTTGAGGCGTTGAACACTGAAGCTTTCTTT.

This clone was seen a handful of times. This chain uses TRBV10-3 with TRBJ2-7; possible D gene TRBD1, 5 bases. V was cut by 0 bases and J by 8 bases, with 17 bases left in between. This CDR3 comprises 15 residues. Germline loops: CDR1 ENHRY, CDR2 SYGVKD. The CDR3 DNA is TGTGCCATCAGTGAGTCACAGGTGGGTGCTACTAAGCAGTACTTC. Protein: CAISESQVGATKQYF.

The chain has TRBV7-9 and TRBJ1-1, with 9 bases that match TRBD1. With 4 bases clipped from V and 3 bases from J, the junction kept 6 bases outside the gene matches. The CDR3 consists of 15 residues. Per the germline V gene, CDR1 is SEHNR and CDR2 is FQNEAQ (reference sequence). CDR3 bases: TGTGCCAGCAGCTGGGGACAGGGCAGCTACACTGAAGCTTTCTTT. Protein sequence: CASSWGQGSYTEAFF.

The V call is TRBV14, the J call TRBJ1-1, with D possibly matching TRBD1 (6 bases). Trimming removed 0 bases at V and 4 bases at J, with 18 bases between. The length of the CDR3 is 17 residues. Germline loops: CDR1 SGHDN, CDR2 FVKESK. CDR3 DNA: TGTGCCAGCAGCCAAGAGTTAAGGGGGTCGTCATCCACTGAAGCTTTCTTT. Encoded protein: CASSQELRGSSSTEAFF.

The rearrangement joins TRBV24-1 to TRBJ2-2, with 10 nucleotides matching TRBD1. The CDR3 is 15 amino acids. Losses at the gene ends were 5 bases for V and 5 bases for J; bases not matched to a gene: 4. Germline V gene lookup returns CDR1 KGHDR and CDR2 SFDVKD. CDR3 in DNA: TGTGCCACCAGTGCTACGGACAGGGGGACCGGGGAGCTGTTTTTT. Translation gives CATSATDRGTGELFF.

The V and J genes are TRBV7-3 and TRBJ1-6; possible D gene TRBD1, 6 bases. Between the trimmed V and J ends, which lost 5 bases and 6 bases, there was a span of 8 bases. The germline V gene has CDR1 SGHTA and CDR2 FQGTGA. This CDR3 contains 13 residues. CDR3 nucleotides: TGTGCCAGCAGCGGGGACACTAATTCACCCCTCCACTTT. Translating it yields CASSGDTNSPLHF.

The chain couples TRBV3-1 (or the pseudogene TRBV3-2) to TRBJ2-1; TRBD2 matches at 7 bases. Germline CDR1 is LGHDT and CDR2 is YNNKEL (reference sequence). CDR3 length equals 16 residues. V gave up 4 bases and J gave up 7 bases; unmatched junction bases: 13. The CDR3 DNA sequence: TGTGCCAGCAGCCCAAGGGAGGGGAGTCTTGAAAATGAGCAGTTCTTC. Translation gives CASSPREGSLENEQFF.

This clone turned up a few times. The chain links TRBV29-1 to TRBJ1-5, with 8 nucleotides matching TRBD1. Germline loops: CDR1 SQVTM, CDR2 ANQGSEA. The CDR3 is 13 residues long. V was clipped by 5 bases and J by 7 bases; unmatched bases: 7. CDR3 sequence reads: CSVRETGVQPQHF. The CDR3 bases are TGCAGCGTTAGGGAGACAGGGGTCCAGCCCCAGCATTTT.

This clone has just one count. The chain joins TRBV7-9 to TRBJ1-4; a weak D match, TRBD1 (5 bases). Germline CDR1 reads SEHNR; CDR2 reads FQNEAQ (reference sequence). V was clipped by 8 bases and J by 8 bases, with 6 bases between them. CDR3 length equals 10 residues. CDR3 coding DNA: TGTGCCAGCGGGGGGGAAAAACTGTTTTTT. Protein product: CASGGEKLFF.

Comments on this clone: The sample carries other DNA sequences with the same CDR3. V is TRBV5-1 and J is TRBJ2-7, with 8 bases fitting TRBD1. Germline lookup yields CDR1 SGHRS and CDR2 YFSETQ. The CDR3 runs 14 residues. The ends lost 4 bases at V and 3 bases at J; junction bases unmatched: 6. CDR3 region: CASSPGRGLYEQYF. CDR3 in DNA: TGCGCCAGCAGCCCGGGCAGGGGGCTCTACGAGCAGTACTTC.

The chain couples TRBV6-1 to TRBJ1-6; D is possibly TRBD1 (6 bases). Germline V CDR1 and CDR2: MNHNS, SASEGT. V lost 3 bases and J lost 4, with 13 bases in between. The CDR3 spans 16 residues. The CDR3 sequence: CASSEDVQGYNSPLHF. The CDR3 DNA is TGTGCCAGCAGTGAGGACGTACAGGGTTATAATTCACCCCTCCACTTT.

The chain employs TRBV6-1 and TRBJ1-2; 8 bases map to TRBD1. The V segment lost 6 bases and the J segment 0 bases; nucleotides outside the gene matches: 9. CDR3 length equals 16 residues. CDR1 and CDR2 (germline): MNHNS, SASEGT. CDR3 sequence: CASRETGGGSNYGYTF. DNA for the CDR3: TGTGCCAGCAGAGAAACAGGGGGGGGCTCTAACTATGGCTACACCTTC.